This entry lists 31 T cell receptor beta chains sequenced from one sample in a study of cytomegalovirus exposure and HLA in healthy donors (dated by TCRdb to 2016 to 2017). To prepare the library, the immunoSEQ multiplex PCR assay was applied. For the multiplex PCR, a mixture combining 60 forward primers for TCR Vbeta segments and 13 reverse primers for TCR Jbeta segments was used. Drawn from immuneACCESS, this table holds only the in-frame rearrangements with V and J called that TCRdb kept. Clones are partly lost; checked studies trace under half to an unresolved V gene and leave the rest unexplained. The sample profile shows roughly 180,000 clones; about four fifths of them were found once. Of the sample, approximately 2.6% is held by the ten largest clones. The sequenced material came from PBMCs. Receptor source: a female donor in good health and CMV-seronegative.

This chain connects TRBV6-1 to TRBJ2-1; maybe TRBD2 (6 bases). V gave up 8 bases and J gave up 4 bases, with 15 bases separating them. Germline V lookup: CDR1 MNHNS, CDR2 SASEGT. The CDR3 contains 14 residues. The CDR3 loop is CASRPPGGYNEQFF. The CDR3 DNA sequence: TGTGCCAGCCGCCCCCCCGGGGGATACAATGAGCAGTTCTTC.

This clone has only one observation. This rearrangement joins TRBV27 to TRBJ1-5; 8 bases agree with TRBD1. CDR3 length: 17 residues. Germline lookup yields CDR1 MNHEY and CDR2 SMNVEV (reference sequence). V was pared by 5 bases and J by 2 bases, with 11 bases of the junction left unmatched. CDR3 in DNA: TGTGCCAGCAGTCCCGGACAGGGAATGAAGGGCAATCAGCCCCAGCATTTT. It is translated as CASSPGQGMKGNQPQHF.

In its sample, this clone was seen a few times. The chain joins TRBV5-1 to TRBJ2-3, with 7 bases lining up with TRBD1. This CDR3 spans 16 amino acids. Germline values: CDR1 SGHRS, CDR2 YFSETQ. The junction had 6 bases not matched to a gene; V was cut back by 2 bases and J by 0 bases. The DNA of the CDR3 is TGCGCCAGCAGCTTCAACAGGGGCTCTAGCACAGATACGCAGTATTTT. Translating it yields CASSFNRGSSTDTQYF.

This clone has a handful of counts. The genes are TRBV27 and TRBJ2-7, with D perhaps matching TRBD2 (5 bases). The CDR3 runs 12 residues. Germline values: CDR1 MNHEY, CDR2 SMNVEV (reference sequence). The V gene lost 2 bases and the J gene lost 4 bases, with 6 bases spanning the gap. CDR3 residues: CASSLPGYEQYF. DNA for the CDR3: TGTGCCAGCAGTTTACCGGGGTACGAGCAGTACTTC.

The CDR3 region is CASSIGGVPYEQYF. The CDR3 DNA sequence: TGTGCCAGTAGTATAGGCGGAGTCCCCTACGAGCAGTACTTC. The V gene is TRBV19, the J gene TRBJ2-7; D gene ambiguous. The germline V gene encodes CDR1 LNHDA and CDR2 SQIVND (reference sequence). The germline V and J ends were trimmed by 1 base and 2 bases, with 9 bases remaining between them. This CDR3 has 14 residues.

The chain uses TRBV5-5 and TRBJ1-1, with D tentatively TRBD1 (6 bases). This CDR3 is built from 11 residues. Germline lookup yields CDR1 SGHKS and CDR2 YYEKEE (reference sequence). V lost 0 bases to trimming and J lost 14 bases, with 11 bases between them. The CDR3 DNA reads TGTGCCAGCAGCTTGGGAGACAGGCGATTCTTT. It specifies CASSLGDRRFF.

The chain joins TRBV7-8 to TRBJ2-4, with D possibly TRBD1 on 5 matching bases. Trimming stripped 1 base from V and 1 base from J, with 5 bases between. CDR1 and CDR2 from the germline V gene are SGHVS and FQNEAQ. The CDR3 loop spans 14 amino acids. The CDR3 region is CASSLDRAKNIQYF. The CDR3 bases are TGTGCCAGCAGCTTAGACAGGGCCAAAAACATTCAGTACTTC.

A word on this clone: At one boundary the junction diverges from the germline segment, which might be a read error. This rearrangement joins TRBV7-7 to TRBJ2-3; a possible D gene is TRBD1 (7 bases). The CDR3 extends over 16 amino acids. Germline CDR1 is SSHAT and CDR2 is FNYEAQ (reference sequence). This chain's CDR3 is CASSVGLRGASDTQYF. The CDR3 nucleotides are TGTGCTAGCAGCGTGGGACTCAGGGGGGCTTCAGATACGCAGTATTTT.

V gene TRBV5-1 combines with J gene TRBJ2-2, with D possibly TRBD2 on 6 matching bases. V lost 6 bases to trimming and J lost 4 bases, with 10 bases between them. The germline V gene has CDR1 SGHRS and CDR2 YFSETQ. The CDR3 loop spans 13 amino acids. The DNA of the CDR3 is TGCGCCAGCACGGGGGTAGTCACCGGGGAGCTGTTTTTT. The encoded protein is CASTGVVTGELFF.

This sequence joins TRBV5-4 and TRBJ2-1; 11 bases agree with TRBD2. Germline lookup yields CDR1 SGHNT and CDR2 YYREEE (reference sequence). Trimming at V came to 0 bases and at J to 7 bases, leaving 6 bases not matched to a gene. The CDR3 runs to 16 residues. CDR3 nucleotide sequence: TGTGCCAGCAGCTTGGGCCCGGGGACTAGCGGAAATGAGCAGTTCTTC. As protein: CASSLGPGTSGNEQFF.

V usage is TRBV5-4 and J usage is TRBJ2-2; D might be TRBD2 (6 bases). Per the germline V gene, CDR1 is SGHNT and CDR2 is YYREEE (reference sequence). The V gene lost 0 bases and the J gene lost 2 bases, with 11 bases spanning the gap. This CDR3 spans 16 amino acids. The CDR3 bases are TGTGCCAGCAGCTTGGAGGCGGGATTCAACACCGGGGAGCTGTTTTTT. Translating gives CASSLEAGFNTGELFF.

This clone was recorded a few times. This rearrangement joins TRBV6-1 to TRBJ2-1; TRBD2 matches at 9 bases. V lost 6 bases to trimming and J lost 15 bases; unmatched junction nucleotides: 9. CDR3 size: 12 residues. Germline CDR1 and CDR2: MNHNS and SASEGT. The DNA of the CDR3 is TGTGCCAGCAGGGGAGTTAGCGGGGGCTCGTTCTTC. Its protein is CASRGVSGGSFF.

This clone has more than one count but fewer than ten. The genes are TRBV7-2 and TRBJ2-7; 7 nucleotides line up with TRBD2. With V trimmed by 0 bases and J by 4 bases, 0 bases remained unmatched. The CDR3 covers 13 residues. Germline loops: CDR1 SGHTA, CDR2 FQGNSA. CDR3 loop: CASSLAGGYEQYF. In nucleotides, the CDR3 is TGTGCCAGCAGCTTAGCGGGGGGGTACGAGCAGTACTTC.

The sample holds a few counts of this clone. At one boundary the junction diverges from the germline segment, which might be a read error. V gene TRBV25-1 combines with J gene TRBJ1-1; possibly TRBD1 for D (6 bases). CDR1 and CDR2 (germline): MGHDK, SYGVNS. The CDR3 totals 13 residues. The DNA for the CDR3 is TGTGCCAGCAGCAATACAGGGAACGCTGAAGCTTTCTTT. This codes for CASSNTGNAEAFF.

The chain is built from TRBV6-6 and TRBJ1-2; D unresolved. Trimming removed 6 bases at V and 7 bases at J, with 9 bases between. Germline CDR1 and CDR2: MNHNY and SVGAGI (reference sequence). This CDR3 region has 11 residues. The CDR3 DNA is TGTGCCAGCAGCTCGGGAGGTGGCTACACCTTC. Its translation is CASSSGGGYTF.

In this sample, this clone turned up once. Other DNA sequences in this specimen translate into the identical CDR3. The chain employs TRBV6-1 and TRBJ1-1; D remains ambiguous. CDR1 and CDR2 (germline): MNHNS, SASEGT. V was clipped by 8 bases and J by 6 bases, with 22 bases between them. CDR3 length: 15 residues. The CDR3 DNA follows: TGTGCCAGCGGCGGACTGTGGACGGAACAACCTGAAGCTTTCTTT. Translating gives CASGGLWTEQPEAFF.

Comments on this clone: Other DNA sequences in the sample encode the same CDR3. J is TRBJ2-7 and V is TRBV2; D possibly corresponds to TRBD1 (5 bases). Germline CDR1 reads SNHLY; CDR2 reads FYNNEI. V dropped 3 bases and J dropped 2 bases, with 17 bases sitting between them. The CDR3 runs 16 residues. CDR3 protein: CASSEAPPGPAYEQYF. The CDR3 nucleotides read TGTGCCAGCAGTGAGGCTCCACCAGGGCCTGCCTACGAGCAGTACTTC.

The chain links TRBV21-1 to TRBJ2-1; the D call of TRBD2 is as the table states it, not checked on the DNA. TRBV21-1 is given as a pseudogene. This CDR3 has 15 amino acids. The CDR3 nucleotides read TGTGCCAGCAGCGCACCGACTAGCGGGATAGATGAGCAGTTCTTC. This translates into CASSAPTSGIDEQFF.

This chain connects TRBV28 to TRBJ2-3; 7 bases align to TRBD2. V gave up 4 bases and J gave up 6 bases; unmatched junction bases: 10. The CDR3 is 15 amino acids. CDR1 is MDHEN, CDR2 SYDVKM, per germline. CDR3 residues: CASSSLGGSIDTQYF. CDR3 in DNA: TGTGCCAGCAGTTCCCTTGGCGGGAGTATCGATACGCAGTATTTT.

The chain joins TRBV25-1 to TRBJ2-3; D gene unclear. The V end was cut by 3 bases, the J end by 6 bases, with 7 bases between. The length of the CDR3 is 12 residues. The germline V gene has CDR1 MGHDK and CDR2 SYGVNS. For the CDR3, the DNA is TGTGCCAGCAGTGACCTTTCTGATACGCAGTATTTT. This encodes CASSDLSDTQYF.

The chain has TRBV18 and TRBJ2-3; TRBD2 matches 7 bases. J was trimmed by 5 bases and V by 1 base; bases with no gene match: 9. The CDR3 runs 16 residues. Germline assignment: CDR1 KGHSH and CDR2 LQKENI. In DNA form, the CDR3 reads TGTGCCAGCTCACCACTCGTCGGGAGGTGGGAAGATACGCAGTATTTT. Amino acids: CASSPLVGRWEDTQYF.

The chain employs TRBV7-2 and TRBJ2-5; 7 nucleotides line up with TRBD1. Germline V gene data show CDR1 as SGHTA and CDR2 as FQGNSA. This CDR3 contains 15 residues. V was clipped by 2 bases and J by 5 bases; unmatched bases: 8. The CDR3 region has the DNA TGTGCCAGCAGCTTATCTACAGGGGATCGGGAGACCCAGTACTTC. Translating gives CASSLSTGDRETQYF.

The J gene is TRBJ2-7, the V gene TRBV4-3; TRBD1 matches 10 bases. The CDR3 totals 17 residues. Germline lookup yields CDR1 LGHNA and CDR2 YSLEER. V lost 0 bases, J lost 2 bases, and 7 bases stayed unmatched. The CDR3 here is CASSQDPQGTGAYEQYF. CDR3 in DNA: TGCGCCAGCAGCCAAGACCCACAAGGGACAGGGGCCTACGAGCAGTACTTC.

V and J are TRBV4-2 and TRBJ2-5; TRBD1 might be the D (5 bases). The V and J ends lost 2 bases and 2 bases respectively, with 9 bases between them. Germline V CDR1 and CDR2: LGHNA, YNFKEQ. The CDR3 is 14 residues long. The CDR3 region is CASSQPAGQETQYF. DNA for the CDR3: TGTGCCAGCAGCCAACCGGCAGGGCAAGAGACCCAGTACTTC.

The gene calls are TRBV19 and TRBJ2-1; D ambiguous. With 4 bases removed from V and 0 bases from J, the gap between germline ends came to 10 bases. This CDR3 contains 15 residues. CDR1 is LNHDA, CDR2 SQIVND, per germline (reference sequence). The CDR3 is CASSTTTNSYNEQFF. CDR3 in DNA: TGTGCCAGTAGTACCACCACAAACTCCTACAATGAGCAGTTCTTC.

The CDR3 nucleotides are TGTGCCAGCACGGGACAGGCAGGTCAGCCCCAGCATTTT. It yields the protein CASTGQAGQPQHF. J is TRBJ1-5 and V is TRBV2; 8 bases map to TRBD1. V trimming: 7 bases; J trimming: 6 bases; junction bases outside the gene matches: 5. The CDR3 extends over 13 amino acids. Germline lookup yields CDR1 SNHLY and CDR2 FYNNEI.

The chain is built from TRBV6-5 and TRBJ1-2; D is ambiguous. Germline V CDR1 and CDR2: MNHEY, SVGAGI. The length of the CDR3 is 12 residues. V was trimmed by 4 bases and J by 8 bases, leaving 11 bases between them. CDR3 loop: CASSSPRSGYTF. The CDR3 coding sequence is TGTGCCAGCAGTTCCCCGAGAAGCGGCTACACCTTC.

The chain employs TRBV28 and TRBJ2-7, with 8 bases aligning to TRBD2. The V segment lost 5 bases and the J segment 4 bases; nucleotides outside the gene matches: 7. CDR1 and CDR2 (germline): MDHEN, SYDVKM. CDR3 length: 14 amino acids. The CDR3 spells CASSPLADRYEQYF. CDR3 in DNA: TGTGCCAGCAGTCCACTAGCGGACCGATACGAGCAGTACTTC. Complete variable domain (other parts from reference TRBV28 and TRBJ2-7): DVKVTQSSRYLVKRTGEKVFLECVQDMDHENMFWYRQDPGLGLRLIYFSYDVKMKEKGDIPEGYSVSREKKERFSLILESASTNQTSMYLCASSPLADRYEQYFGPGTRLTVT.

This clone was seen a few times. The genes are TRBV11-3 and TRBJ2-1, with D uncertain. This CDR3 is 14 amino acids long. The V and J ends lost 5 bases and 8 bases respectively, with 16 bases between them. Germline V CDR1 and CDR2: SGHNT, YENEEA. The DNA of the CDR3 is TGTGCCAGCAGCCCCACCACAAATTTTGATGAGCAGTTCTTC. Its translation is CASSPTTNFDEQFF.

The chain couples TRBV30 to TRBJ2-7; TRBD2 is a possible D gene (5 bases). The CDR3 runs to 14 residues. Germline V gene data show CDR1 as GTSNPN and CDR2 as SVGIG (reference sequence). Deletions cut 0 bases from V and 2 bases from J, with 11 bases between. The CDR3 here is CAWSVGGLPYEQYF. CDR3 nucleotides: TGTGCCTGGAGTGTCGGCGGACTGCCCTACGAGCAGTACTTC.

V and J are TRBV5-1 and TRBJ2-1, with 10 bases that match TRBD1. Unmatched junction bases numbered 8, after V lost 7 bases and J lost 7 bases. Germline CDR1 SGHRS, CDR2 YFSETQ. The CDR3 is 14 amino acids. The CDR3 protein is CASSGTGVSNEQFF. CDR3 coding DNA: TGCGCCAGCTCCGGGACAGGGGTTTCGAATGAGCAGTTCTTC.